Presented here are 14 T cell receptor beta chains from one specimen sequenced in a study of T cell repertoires in cytomegalovirus infection. No cognate antigen is known for these TCRs. One entry per CDR3 protein, called by TCRdb with MiXCR from the reads. The profile shows approximately 990,000 distinct CDR3 sequences, around 31% of them singletons. Sequencing used cultured CD8+ T cells from PBMCs, obtained from culture after CMV antigen stimulation. The receptors come from a human donor in good health (CMV status not recorded). Some clones in this sample may be carry-over from other donors' samples.

This clonotype has more than one count but fewer than ten. CDR3 loop: CASSQDWGPLETQYF. The CDR3 DNA reads as TGCGCCAGCAGCCAAGATTGGGGGCCTCTGGAGACCCAGTACTTC. The gene calls are TRBV4-1 and TRBJ2-5, with D possibly TRBD1 on 6 matching bases. V was cut by 0 bases and J by 5 bases, with 13 bases left in between. Germline V CDR1 and CDR2: MGHRA, YSYEKL. CDR3 length: 15 amino acids.

This clonotype has ten or more counts. The chain combines TRBV7-2 with TRBJ2-7, with no clear D. The CDR3 has 15 amino acids. The germline CDR1 and CDR2 sequences are SGHTA and FQGNSA. The V end was cut by 4 bases, the J end by 3 bases, with 16 bases between. CDR3 residues: CASSSPDGPSYEQYF. The CDR3 DNA follows: TGTGCCAGCAGCTCACCGGACGGACCAAGCTACGAGCAGTACTTC.

There are a few counts of this clonotype. The V and J genes are TRBV20-1 and TRBJ2-1; 9 positions agree with TRBD2. J was trimmed by 0 bases and V by 1 base; bases with no gene match: 10. The CDR3 extends over 18 amino acids. The germline gives CDR1 DFQATT, CDR2 SNEGSKA (reference sequence). CDR3 protein: CSARALAGAISSYNEQFF. In DNA, the CDR3 is TGCAGTGCTAGAGCACTAGCGGGTGCCATCAGCTCCTACAATGAGCAGTTCTTC.

This clonotype has just a few counts. J is TRBJ2-7 and V is TRBV10-2, with D perhaps TRBD1 or TRBD2 (5 bases each). Trimming stripped 6 bases from V and 0 bases from J, with 12 bases between. The CDR3 covers 14 residues. Germline loops: CDR1 WSHSY, CDR2 SAAADI. The CDR3 sequence is CASSRDLSSYEQYF. The CDR3 nucleotides read TGCGCCAGCAGCAGGGACCTTAGCTCCTACGAGCAGTACTTC.

This clonotype was observed many times. The chain is built from TRBV28 and TRBJ1-2, with a possible D match to TRBD1 (5 bases). The CDR3 totals 12 residues. Germline assignment: CDR1 MDHEN and CDR2 SYDVKM. V dropped 3 bases and J dropped 8 bases, with 10 bases sitting between them. The CDR3 is CASSFRVGGYTF. DNA of the CDR3: TGTGCCAGCAGTTTCAGGGTGGGAGGCTACACCTTC.

V gene TRBV6-5 combines with J gene TRBJ2-4, with D perhaps TRBD2 (5 bases). V gave up 8 bases and J gave up 0 bases, with 5 bases separating them. Germline CDR1 is MNHEY and CDR2 is SVGAGI. This CDR3 is 12 amino acids long. Here the CDR3 reads CASAGAKNIQYF. The CDR3 region has the DNA TGTGCCAGCGCGGGAGCCAAAAACATTCAGTACTTC.

The chain links TRBV9 to TRBJ2-1, with D perhaps assigned TRBD1 or TRBD2 (5 bases each). The germline V gene encodes CDR1 SGDLS and CDR2 YYNGEE. Trimming took 4 bases from V and 8 from J, leaving 19 bases between them. There are 15 residues in the CDR3. The CDR3 protein is CASSPGPDGVDEQFF. The CDR3 DNA reads as TGTGCCAGCAGCCCGGGGCCCGATGGGGTGGATGAGCAGTTCTTC.

Only a few counts were recorded for this clonotype. This chain joins TRBV7-2 and TRBJ2-5; D possibly corresponds to TRBD2 (7 bases). The CDR3 has 16 amino acids. Germline V gene data show CDR1 as SGHTA and CDR2 as FQGNSA. Trimming took off 1 base at V and 2 bases at J, with 14 bases between the two ends. The CDR3 spells CASSLEGGGIQETQYF. In nucleotides, the CDR3 is TGTGCCAGCAGCTTAGAAGGGGGGGGGATTCAAGAGACCCAGTACTTC.

The chain recombines TRBV28 with TRBJ2-6; 8 nucleotides agree with TRBD1. Germline-derived CDR1 and CDR2 are MDHEN and SYDVKM. The CDR3 is 18 residues long. V lost 6 bases to trimming and J lost 2 bases; unmatched junction nucleotides: 12. CDR3 sequence: CASSPPTGGSPGANVLTF. In DNA, the CDR3 is TGTGCCAGCAGCCCCCCTACAGGGGGTAGCCCTGGGGCCAACGTCCTGACTTTC.

This clonotype was observed at least ten times. The rearrangement joins TRBV12-3 or TRBV12-4 to TRBJ1-3; a possible D gene is TRBD1 (5 bases). The CDR3 totals 15 residues. The V gene lost 2 bases and the J gene lost 0 bases, with 8 bases spanning the gap. This CDR3 is CASSLRGSSGNTIYF. The CDR3, as DNA: TGTGCCAGCAGTTTAAGGGGATCCTCTGGAAACACCATATATTTT.

This clonotype showed up many times. The chain employs TRBV7-2 and TRBJ2-4, with TRBD1 matching 9 bases. CDR1 is SGHTA, CDR2 FQGNSA, per germline. Trimming at V came to 4 bases and at J to 4 bases, leaving 11 bases not matched to a gene. The CDR3 runs to 17 residues. In nucleotides, the CDR3 is TGTGCCAGCAGCTCCGCAACCCCGGGACAGGGAAAAAACATTCAGTACTTC. Encoded protein: CASSSATPGQGKNIQYF.

The gene calls are TRBV27 and TRBJ2-3; 12 positions agree with TRBD2. The CDR3 is made up of 16 amino acids. V was clipped by 5 bases and J by 3 bases; unmatched bases: 6. Germline V gene lookup returns CDR1 MNHEY and CDR2 SMNVEV (reference sequence). The CDR3 reads CASSPASGGATDTQYF. CDR3 DNA sequence: TGTGCCAGCAGTCCTGCTAGCGGGGGGGCAACAGATACGCAGTATTTT.

This clonotype was observed a few times. The J gene is TRBJ2-5, the V gene TRBV12-3 or TRBV12-4; D is undetermined. The V gene lost 2 bases and the J gene lost 5 bases, with 15 bases spanning the gap. The CDR3 loop spans 15 amino acids. CDR3 DNA sequence: TGTGCCAGCAGTTTAATTAGTATGGGTGGGGAGACCCAGTACTTC. Its protein is CASSLISMGGETQYF.

This clonotype occurred many times. The V gene is TRBV7-2, the J gene TRBJ2-1; unclear D gene. The CDR3 covers 12 residues. CDR1 SGHTA and CDR2 FQGNSA come from the germline V gene. V lost 3 bases, J lost 7 bases, and 7 bases lay in between. The CDR3 DNA reads as TGTGCCAGCAGCTTTCTGAGAAATGAGCAGTTCTTC. Translated: CASSFLRNEQFF. Full variable domain (remainder filled in from reference TRBV7-2 and TRBJ2-1): GAGVSQSPSNKVTEKGKDVELRCDPISGHTALYWYRQSLGQGLEFLIYFQGNSAPDKSGLPSDRFSAERTGGSVSTLTIQRTQQEDSAVYLCASSFLRNEQFFGPGTRLTVL.